Here is one T cell receptor (beta chain) with its context. Use of 60 Vbeta and 13 Jbeta primers characterized the PCR. TCRdb's copy holds only in-frame clones and misses some; the assay was immunoSEQ multiplex PCR. The sample lists about 140,000 clones; approximately 84% were seen once. The data stem from a study of cytomegalovirus exposure and HLA in healthy donors. Germline CDR1 and CDR2: MNHEY and SVGAGI. The CDR3 is made up of 13 amino acids. With 5 bases clipped from V and 4 bases from J, the junction kept 5 bases outside the gene matches. V usage is TRBV6-5 and J usage is TRBJ2-7, with 7 bases that match TRBD2. The TCR originated in a man aged 30-40 years in good health and CMV-seropositive. The sequencing sample was made of PBMCs. The CDR3 region has the DNA TGTGCCAGCAGTCGGGACGGGGGGTACGAGCAGTACTTC. This codes for CASSRDGGYEQYF.